The T cell receptor (beta chain) under discussion was sequenced for a study of T cells in localized non-small cell lung cancer. Points from the study as a whole: Longer overall survival associated with higher blood T cell density; shorter survival with higher adjacent-lung clonality. In uninvolved adjacent lung, T cell clonality reached its highest value, exceeding tumor. Out of the top 100 tumor clones, a median roughly 58 were seen in adjacent lung. Heterogeneity cannot be ruled out, as sequencing used one tumor region only.

CDR3 size: 17 residues. Germline CDR1 and CDR2: LNHDA and SQIVND (reference sequence). Germline trimming cut 0 bases from V and 1 base from J; bases unmatched to any gene: 6. Concerning this clone: What it binds is unknown.

Sequencing used immunoSEQ multiplex PCR; TCRdb keeps in-frame clones, though not all of them. This sample has some 22,000 clones, with 65% to 85% found just once. The rearrangement links TRBV19 to TRBJ1-5, with 7 bases identical to TRBD1. This TCR was sampled from a man between 35 and 75 years old with stage I lung adenocarcinoma. Source: peripheral blood, taken before any cancer treatment. CDR3 loop: CASSIEWTGPSNQPQHF. DNA for the CDR3: TGTGCCAGTAGTATAGAGTGGACAGGCCCAAGCAATCAGCCCCAGCATTTT.